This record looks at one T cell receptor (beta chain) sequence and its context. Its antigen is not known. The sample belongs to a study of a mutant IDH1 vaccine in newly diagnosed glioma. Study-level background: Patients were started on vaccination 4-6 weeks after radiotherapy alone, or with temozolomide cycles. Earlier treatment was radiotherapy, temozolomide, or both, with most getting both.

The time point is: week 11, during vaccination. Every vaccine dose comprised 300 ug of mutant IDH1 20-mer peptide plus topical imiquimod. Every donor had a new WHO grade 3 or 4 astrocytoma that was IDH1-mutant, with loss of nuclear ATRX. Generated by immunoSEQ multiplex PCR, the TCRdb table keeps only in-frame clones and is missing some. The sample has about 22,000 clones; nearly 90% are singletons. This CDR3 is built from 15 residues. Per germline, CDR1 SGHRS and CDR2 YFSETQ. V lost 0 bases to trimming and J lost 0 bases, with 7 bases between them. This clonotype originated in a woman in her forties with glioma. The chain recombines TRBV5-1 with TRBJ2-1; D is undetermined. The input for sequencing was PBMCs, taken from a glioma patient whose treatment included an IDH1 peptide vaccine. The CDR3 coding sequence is TGCGCCAGCAGCTTGGGGAGTAGCTCCTACAATGAGCAGTTCTTC. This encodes CASSLGSSSYNEQFF.